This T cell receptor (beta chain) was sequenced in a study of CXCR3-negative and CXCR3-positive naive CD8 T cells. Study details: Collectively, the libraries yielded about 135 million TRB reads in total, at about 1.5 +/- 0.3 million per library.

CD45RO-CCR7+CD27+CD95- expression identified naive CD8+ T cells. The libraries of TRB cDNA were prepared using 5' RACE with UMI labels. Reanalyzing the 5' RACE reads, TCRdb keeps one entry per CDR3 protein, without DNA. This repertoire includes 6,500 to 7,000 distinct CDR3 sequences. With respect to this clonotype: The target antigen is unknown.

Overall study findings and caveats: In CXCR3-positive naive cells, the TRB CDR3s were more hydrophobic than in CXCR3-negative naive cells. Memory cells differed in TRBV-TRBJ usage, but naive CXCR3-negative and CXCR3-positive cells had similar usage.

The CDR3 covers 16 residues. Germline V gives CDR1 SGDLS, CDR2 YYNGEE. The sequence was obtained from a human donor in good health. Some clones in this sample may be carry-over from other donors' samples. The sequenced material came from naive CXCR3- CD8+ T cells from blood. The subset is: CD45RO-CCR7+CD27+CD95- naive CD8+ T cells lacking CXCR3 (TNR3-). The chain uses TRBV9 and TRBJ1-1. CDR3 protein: CASSATSSNRNTEAFF.